This T cell receptor beta chain was profiled in a study of beta chain features in type 1 diabetes. Concerning this clone itself: What it recognizes is unknown. Other DNA sequences of this sample code for an identical CDR3.

Sorted populations all exceeded 98% purity. Notes on the study in general: Researchers report that Type 1 diabetes patients had moderately but significantly shorter TCRB CDR3s across all four CD4+ subsets.

Reverse transcription of all isolated RNA meant that expressed TCRB transcripts were sequenced. Reads from naive, central memory and regulatory T cell samples averaged around 3.7 million. Profiled with immunoSEQ multiplex PCR; TCRdb holds only in-frame clones, not every one. The data contain around 650,000 clones, roughly an eighth of them singletons. The source of this sequence is a young man with type 1 diabetes. Sample: naive CD4+ T cells from blood.

The CDR3 DNA follows: TGTGCCAGCAGCTTGGGACAGGGTCTCGAGCCCCAGCATTTT. Its protein is CASSLGQGLEPQHF. V and J are TRBV7-9 and TRBJ1-5, with TRBD1 matching over 9 bases. V was pared by 3 bases and J by 8 bases, with 5 bases of the junction left unmatched. Looked up from germline, CDR1 is SEHNR and CDR2 is FQNEAQ (reference sequence). This CDR3 contains 14 residues.